These T cell receptor beta chains were read from a single sample in a study of graft-versus-host responses after intestinal transplantation. Antigens for these TCRs are unknown. Sequenced by immunoSEQ multiplex PCR; TCRdb stores in-frame clones only, minus some. The table shows tens of thousands of clones, with around 90% occurring only once. Sequences were derived from unstimulated CD8+ T cells sorted from spleen or lymph node cells, sampled before transplant. The origin of the receptors is a human donor who was the organ donor for an intestinal transplant. CDR3s include the opening cysteine and the closing phenylalanine or tryptophan. A D gene is named only where the DNA matches it firmly. The listing skips clone size in some rows; elsewhere it reads once, few, many or a size class.

clone_size	v_call	d_call	j_call	cdr3_nt	cdr3_aa
.	TRBV19	.	TRBJ1-2	TGTGCCAGTAGTATGTCCCACGGAATCACAGGTAGCCTACTCCTCTTC	CASSMSHGITGSLLLF
.	TRBV4-1	.	TRBJ1-2	TGCGCCAGCAGACCGAACAGGGACTCTAACTATGGCTACACCTTC	CASRPNRDSNYGYTF
.	TRBV19	.	TRBJ1-4	TGTGCCAGTACCCCGTTTGTATCGGGTGAAAAACTGTTTTTT	CASTPFVSGEKLFF
.	TRBV5-1	.	TRBJ2-1	TGCGCCAGCAGCTTGGGCGCCATGGAAGTCAATGAGCAGTTCTTC	CASSLGAMEVNEQFF
.	TRBV5-6	TRBD2	TRBJ2-1	TGTGCCAGCAGCTTGTCACTAGCGAAAGATGAGCAGTTCTTC	CASSLSLAKDEQFF
.	TRBV2	TRBD1	TRBJ2-1	TGTGCCAGCAGTGAAGCGACAGGGGACGTAGATGAGCAGTTCTTC	CASSEATGDVDEQFF
.	TRBV7-8	TRBD2	TRBJ2-1	TGTGCCAGCAGCTTACTCGGGACTAGCGGGAGAAATGAGCAGTTCTTC	CASSLLGTSGRNEQFF
.	TRBV5-1	.	TRBJ2-4	TGCGCCAGCAGCTTGGTCGGGGTAGGGCGGTACTTC	CASSLVGVGRYF
.	TRBV10-2	TRBD1	TRBJ1-1	TGCGCCAGCAGTGCCGGACAGGGGGAAAGGACTGAAGCTTTCTTT	CASSAGQGERTEAFF
.	TRBV19	TRBD2	TRBJ2-2	TGTGCCAGTAGTATAGTCGGCGGGAGCCCCCTGGGCACCGGGGAGCTGTTTTTT	CASSIVGGSPLGTGELFF
.	TRBV7-9	.	TRBJ1-2	TGTGCCAGCAGTCCAGCTCTCCCGGCTAACTATGGCTACACCTTC	CASSPALPANYGYTF
once	TRBV4-1	.	TRBJ1-2	TGCGCCAGCAGCCCCCTTGGGGACAACCTAAACTATGGCTACACCTTC	CASSPLGDNLNYGYTF
few	TRBV19	.	TRBJ1-2	TGTGCCAGTAGTATAGGCACAACAGGGCCTGGCTACACCTTC	CASSIGTTGPGYTF
.	TRBV5-6	.	TRBJ1-1	TGTGCCAGCAGCTCCAGCTTAAGGGGGTGGAACACTGAAGCTTTCTTT	CASSSSLRGWNTEAFF
.	TRBV29-1	TRBD1	TRBJ2-1	TGCAGCGTTGAACAGGGACAGACGTACAATGAGCAGTTCTTC	CSVEQGQTYNEQFF
.	TRBV11-3	.	TRBJ2-7	TGTGCCAGCAGCTACAGGGAATCGTACGAGCAGTACTTC	CASSYRESYEQYF
.	TRBV4-1	.	TRBJ2-7	TGCGCCAGCAGTCCGATGCCGGGATCCTCCTACGAGCAGTACTTC	CASSPMPGSSYEQYF
once	TRBV12-2	.	TRBJ1-1	TGTGCAAGTCGCCTGGCTTACAGGGGGCGCGAGGACACTGAAGCTTTCTTT	CASRLAYRGREDTEAFF
.	TRBV7-9	.	TRBJ2-4	TGTGCCAGCAGCTTAACGTCAGCCTTAGCCAAAAACATTCAGTACTTC	CASSLTSALAKNIQYF
.	TRBV4-1	.	TRBJ2-2	TGCGCCAGCAGGAAAGGGGGGGCCGGGGAGCTGTTTTTT	CASRKGGAGELFF
.	TRBV6-5	.	TRBJ1-6	TGTGCCAGCAGCTATCCAGGGGATTCACCCCTCCACTTT	CASSYPGDSPLHF
.	TRBV9	.	TRBJ1-1	TGTGCCAGCAGCGGCGGGATGAACACTGAAGCTTTCTTT	CASSGGMNTEAFF